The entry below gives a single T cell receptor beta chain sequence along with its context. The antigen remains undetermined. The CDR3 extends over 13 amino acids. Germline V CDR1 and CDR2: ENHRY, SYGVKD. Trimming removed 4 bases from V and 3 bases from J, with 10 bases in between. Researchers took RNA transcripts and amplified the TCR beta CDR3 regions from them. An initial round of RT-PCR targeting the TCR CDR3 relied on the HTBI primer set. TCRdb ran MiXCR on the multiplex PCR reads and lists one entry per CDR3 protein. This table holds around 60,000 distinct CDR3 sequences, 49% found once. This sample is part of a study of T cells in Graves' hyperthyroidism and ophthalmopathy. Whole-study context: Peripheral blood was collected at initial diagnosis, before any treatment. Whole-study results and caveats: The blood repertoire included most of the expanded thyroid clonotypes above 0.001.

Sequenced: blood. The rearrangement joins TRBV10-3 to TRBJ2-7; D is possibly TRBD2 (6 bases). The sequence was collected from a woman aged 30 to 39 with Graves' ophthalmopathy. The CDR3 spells CAISAGDGYEQYF. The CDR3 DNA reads TGTGCCATCAGTGCGGGAGATGGCTACGAGCAGTACTTC.